These 13 T cell receptor beta chains share one sample of origin, sequenced in a study of cytomegalovirus exposure and HLA in healthy donors. The primer mix had 60 Vbeta and 13 Jbeta primers. Repertoires were generated with immunoSEQ multiplex PCR, while TCRdb's copy carries only in-frame clones and drops some. The sample records roughly 190,000 clones, 60% to 85% being singletons. The source material was PBMCs. The receptors originated from a middle-aged woman in good health and CMV-seronegative.

The CDR3 sequence: CASSQDGVTANTDTQYF. The DNA for the CDR3 is TGCGCCAGCAGCCAAGATGGGGTGACAGCCAACACAGATACGCAGTATTTT. V usage is TRBV4-3 and J usage is TRBJ2-3, with D perhaps matching TRBD1 (5 bases). The CDR3 length is 17 residues. With 0 bases removed from V and 2 bases from J, the gap between germline ends came to 15 bases. Looked up from germline, CDR1 is LGHNA and CDR2 is YSLEER.

Worth noting for this clone: Given the absence of the conserved phenylalanine or tryptophan at the CDR3 end, a read error is likely. No DNA is shown, since the ends of the CDR3 on it are uncertain; the CDR3 is the one TCRdb lists. CDR3 protein: CASSQVNQIN. The chain recombines TRBV4-1 with TRBJ2-4; the D call TRBD1 from the table was never checked on the DNA. CDR1 and CDR2 (germline): MGHRA, YSYEKL. The CDR3 is 10 amino acids in total, end residues counted.

The V and J genes are TRBV28 and TRBJ1-3, with unresolved D. CDR1 is MDHEN and CDR2 is SYDVKM in the germline V gene. Trimming left V 7 bases short and J 0 bases short, with 10 bases between. This CDR3 region has 14 residues. As DNA, the CDR3 is TGTGCCAGCAATGGTTTCGGCTCTGGAAACACCATATATTTT. Translating it yields CASNGFGSGNTIYF.

This clone was counted a few times. The chain uses TRBV27 and TRBJ1-1, with 7 bases aligning to TRBD1. The CDR3 sequence is 16 residues long. V shed 3 bases, J shed 2 bases, and the junction held 9 bases outside the gene matches. Germline lookup yields CDR1 MNHEY and CDR2 SMNVEV (reference sequence). CDR3: CASSFPPQGGNTEAFF. The CDR3 nucleotides read TGTGCCAGCAGTTTCCCTCCCCAGGGGGGTAACACTGAAGCTTTCTTT.

Written as DNA, the CDR3 is TGCAGCGTCTCGGGAGTACAGGGGCCAAACACCGGGGAGCTGTTTTTT. As protein: CSVSGVQGPNTGELFF. V is TRBV29-1 and J is TRBJ2-2; tentative D call: TRBD1 (7 bases). The CDR3 sequence is 16 residues long. Looked up from germline, CDR1 is SQVTM and CDR2 is ANQGSEA. Between the trimmed V and J ends, which lost 6 bases and 2 bases, there was a span of 19 bases.

The CDR3 reads CASTTSGGQGDGYTF. The CDR3 DNA reads TGTGCCAGCACCACCAGCGGGGGACAGGGGGATGGCTACACCTTC. The chain employs TRBV6-1 and TRBJ1-2, with 11 bases identical to TRBD1. V shed 7 bases and J 6 bases; nucleotides not matched to a gene: 10. This CDR3 comprises 15 residues. Germline V CDR1 and CDR2: MNHNS, SASEGT.

Comment on this clone: The same CDR3 arises from other DNA sequences in this sample as well. The chain carries TRBV4-2 and TRBJ2-3, with TRBD2 matching 7 bases. The CDR3 covers 20 residues. J lost 2 bases, V lost 0 bases, and 17 bases had no gene match. Germline loops: CDR1 LGHNA, CDR2 YNFKEQ. This CDR3 reads CASSQDLASGAGSNTDTQYF. CDR3 bases: TGTGCCAGCAGCCAAGATCTGGCTAGCGGAGCCGGATCAAACACAGATACGCAGTATTTT.

The V and J genes are TRBV6-5 and TRBJ1-4; 11 bases agree with TRBD1. Looked up from germline, CDR1 is MNHEY and CDR2 is SVGAGI. V shed 6 bases, J shed 7 bases, and the junction held 7 bases outside the gene matches. This CDR3 spans 15 amino acids. CDR3 DNA sequence: TGTGCCAGCAGGGACAGGGGGCGGGGAAGTGAAAAACTGTTTTTT. As protein: CASRDRGRGSEKLFF.

The chain joins TRBV18 to TRBJ2-2; 10 bases fit TRBD2. J was trimmed by 5 bases and V by 1 base; bases with no gene match: 7. Looked up from germline, CDR1 is KGHSH and CDR2 is LQKENI. The CDR3 loop spans 17 amino acids. In DNA form, the CDR3 reads TGTGCCAGCTCACCACGGCTAGCGGGAGTTACAACCGGGGAGCTGTTTTTT. It encodes CASSPRLAGVTTGELFF.

This clone has just a few counts. The chain joins TRBV5-4 to TRBJ2-3, with D tentatively TRBD1 (6 bases). Trimming left V 5 bases short and J 4 bases short, with 17 bases between. There are 15 residues in the CDR3. The germline V gene encodes CDR1 SGHNT and CDR2 YYREEE (reference sequence). CDR3 amino acids: CASSPGTSRADTQYF. CDR3 coding DNA: TGTGCCAGCAGTCCCGGGACATCGAGGGCAGATACGCAGTATTTT.

The chain joins TRBV28 to TRBJ2-7; TRBD1 aligns across 7 bases. The ends lost 5 bases at V and 4 bases at J; junction bases unmatched: 2. CDR1 and CDR2 from the germline V gene are MDHEN and SYDVKM. The CDR3 sequence is 12 residues long. The CDR3 reads CASSPGQYEQYF. The CDR3 DNA is TGTGCCAGCAGTCCGGGACAGTACGAGCAGTACTTC.

This chain joins TRBV9 and TRBJ2-2, with 7 nucleotides matching TRBD2. CDR1 is SGDLS and CDR2 is YYNGEE in the germline V gene. CDR3 size: 16 residues. Unmatched junction bases numbered 11, after V lost 3 bases and J lost 6 bases. CDR3 loop: CASSARGAGAPGELFF. The CDR3 nucleotides read TGTGCCAGCAGCGCTCGAGGGGCGGGAGCCCCCGGGGAGCTGTTTTTT. The full variable domain, its missing parts supplied by reference TRBV9 and TRBJ2-2, is DSGVTQTPKHLITATGQRVTLRCSPRSGDLSVYWYQQSLDQGLQFLIQYYNGEERAKGNILERFSAQQFPDLHSELNLSSLELGDSALYFCASSARGAGAPGELFFGEGSRLTVL.

This rearrangement joins TRBV11-3 to TRBJ2-1; TRBD1 agrees at 10 bases. The germline V gene encodes CDR1 SGHNT and CDR2 YENEEA. The CDR3 loop spans 16 amino acids. Unmatched junction bases numbered 12, after V lost 5 bases and J lost 8 bases. The chain's CDR3 is CASSVKGQGFIDEQFF. The CDR3 DNA reads as TGTGCCAGCAGCGTTAAGGGACAGGGGTTCATAGATGAGCAGTTCTTC.